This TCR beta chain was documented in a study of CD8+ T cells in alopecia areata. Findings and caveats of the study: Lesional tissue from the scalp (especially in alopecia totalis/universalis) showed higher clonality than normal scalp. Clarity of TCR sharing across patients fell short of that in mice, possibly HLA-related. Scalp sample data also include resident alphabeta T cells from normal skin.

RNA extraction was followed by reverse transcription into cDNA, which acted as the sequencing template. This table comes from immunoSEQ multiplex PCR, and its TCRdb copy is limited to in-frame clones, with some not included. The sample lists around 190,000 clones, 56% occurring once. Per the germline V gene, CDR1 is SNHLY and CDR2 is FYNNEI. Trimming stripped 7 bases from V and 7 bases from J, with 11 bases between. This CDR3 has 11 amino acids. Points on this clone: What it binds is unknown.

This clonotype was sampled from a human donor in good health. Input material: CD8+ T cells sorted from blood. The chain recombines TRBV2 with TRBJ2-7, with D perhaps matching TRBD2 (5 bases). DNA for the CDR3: TGTGCCAGCATGACTACGGTAGAGCAGTACTTC. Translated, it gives CASMTTVEQYF.